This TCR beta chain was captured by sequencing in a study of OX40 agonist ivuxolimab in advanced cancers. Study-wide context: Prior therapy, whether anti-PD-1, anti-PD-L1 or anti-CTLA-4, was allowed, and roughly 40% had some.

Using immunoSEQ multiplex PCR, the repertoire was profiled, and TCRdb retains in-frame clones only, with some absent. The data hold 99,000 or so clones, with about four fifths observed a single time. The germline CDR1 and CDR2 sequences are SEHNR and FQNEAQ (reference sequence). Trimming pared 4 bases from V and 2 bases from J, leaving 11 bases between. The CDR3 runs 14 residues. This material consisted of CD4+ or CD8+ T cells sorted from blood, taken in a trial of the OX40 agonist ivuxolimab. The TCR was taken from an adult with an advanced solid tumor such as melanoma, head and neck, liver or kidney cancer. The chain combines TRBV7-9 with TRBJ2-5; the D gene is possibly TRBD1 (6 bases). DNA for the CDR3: TGTGCCAGCAGCTCCAGGGACACGCAAGAGACCCAGTACTTC. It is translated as CASSSRDTQETQYF.